This TCR beta chain was recovered during a study of identical twins. CDR3 length: 15 residues. Germline CDR1 and CDR2: DFQATT and SNEGSKA (reference sequence). Losses at the gene ends were 0 bases for V and 6 bases for J; bases not matched to a gene: 5. TCRdb ran MiXCR on the 5' RACE reads and lists one entry per CDR3 protein. The sample carries around 530,000 distinct CDR3 sequences, 13% to 15% recorded once. This sample was shared with a second study, whose subject was yellow fever vaccine responses in identical twins.

The receptor was derived from a young woman in good health. This chain links TRBV20-1 with TRBJ2-1; 10 positions agree with TRBD2. The sample taken for sequencing was CD4+ T cells sorted from blood. CDR3 amino acids: CSARDWASGSNEQFF. The DNA of the CDR3 is TGCAGTGCTAGAGATTGGGCTAGCGGGAGCAATGAGCAGTTCTTC.